The following is a TCR beta chain sequence with its context. Its target is unknown. This entry belongs to a study of cytotoxic CD8 clonotypes in ibrutinib-treated CLL. The study, taken as a whole, reports: Clonality increased at ibrutinib response and stayed stable in sustained remission. At progression, however, it fell back toward baseline.

Only in-frame clones appear in the TCRdb table, and some are missing; sequencing was by immunoSEQ multiplex PCR. Among roughly 160,000 clones listed, roughly four fifths were seen once. The CDR3 extends over 16 amino acids. With 0 bases clipped from V and 3 bases from J, the junction kept 7 bases outside the gene matches. From germline, CDR1 is MNHNY and CDR2 SVGAGI (reference sequence). Sequences were derived from PBMCs, sampled after 12 months of ibrutinib treatment. The source of this sequence is a human donor with chronic lymphocytic leukemia. This chain connects TRBV6-6 to TRBJ2-7; 8 bases are a match to TRBD2. The chain's CDR3 is CASSYSEAGASYEQYF. CDR3 in DNA: TGTGCCAGCAGTTACTCGGAAGCGGGAGCGAGCTACGAGCAGTACTTC.